This is a list of T cell receptor beta chains from one sample in a study of control samples from healthy donors and cancer patients. Data came from immunoSEQ multiplex PCR; TCRdb stores just in-frame clones and leaves some out. Of 100,000 to 150,000 clones listed, around 90% are singletons. The sample taken for sequencing was blood. The receptors here all came from a man between 18 and 35 years old in good health. The CDR3 runs from the conserved cysteine through the conserved F or W. The order of the fields is clone size, V gene, D gene, J gene, CDR3 protein, CDR3 DNA. D genes are given only for firm matches. Expanded clones get a size class; other rows say once, few or many, or leave the size out.

>-|TRBV2|TRBD1|TRBJ1-1
CASGKDRETEAFF
TGTGCCAGCGGAAAGGACAGGGAGACTGAAGCTTTCTTT
>once|TRBV9|-|TRBJ1-2
CASSPETGPAGYTF
TGTGCCAGCAGCCCCGAAACAGGGCCGGCTGGCTACACCTTC
>-|TRBV11-2|-|TRBJ2-3
CASSFGISSTDTQYF
TGTGCCAGCAGCTTCGGGATTTCTAGCACAGATACGCAGTATTTT
>-|TRBV4-1|-|TRBJ1-5
CASSPDRSYSNQPQHF
TGCGCCAGCAGTCCTGACAGGAGCTATAGCAATCAGCCCCAGCATTTT
>-|TRBV29-1|-|TRBJ1-3
CSAKSSGNTIYF
TGCAGCGCGAAAAGCTCTGGAAACACCATATATTTT
>-|TRBV28|-|TRBJ2-1
CASSLPPGYNEQFF
TGTGCCAGCAGTTTACCCCCAGGTTACAATGAGCAGTTCTTC
>-|TRBV6-6|-|TRBJ2-4
CASSYSNPLAKNIQYF
TGTGCCAGCAGTTACTCGAACCCCTTAGCCAAAAACATTCAGTACTTC
>-|TRBV25-1|TRBD2|TRBJ2-1
CASSERGGRDLGNEQFF
TGTGCCAGCAGTGAACGGGGCGGGAGAGATTTGGGGAATGAGCAGTTCTTC
>-|TRBV5-5|TRBD2|TRBJ2-5
CASSFGLAGYQETQYF
TGTGCCAGCAGCTTCGGACTAGCGGGGTACCAAGAGACCCAGTACTTC
>-|TRBV28|-|TRBJ2-5
CASRLGFQETQYF
TGTGCCAGTCGTCTGGGTTTCCAAGAGACCCAGTACTTC
>-|TRBV6-5|TRBD2|TRBJ2-5
CASKGAGGIETQYF
TGTGCCAGCAAAGGGGCGGGGGGCATAGAGACCCAGTACTTC
>-|TRBV5-6|-|TRBJ2-5
CASSAPGWAPQETQYF
TGTGCCAGCAGCGCGCCTGGATGGGCACCTCAAGAGACCCAGTACTTC
>-|TRBV27|-|TRBJ1-5
CASNSGIYSNQPQHF
TGTGCCAGCAACTCCGGGATTTATAGCAATCAGCCCCAGCATTTT
>-|TRBV7-9|-|TRBJ2-5
CASSLVRGLETQYF
TGTGCCAGCAGCTTAGTCAGGGGCCTAGAGACCCAGTACTTC
>-|TRBV7-2|-|TRBJ2-2
CASSLFGDTGELFF
TGTGCCAGCAGCCTATTCGGGGACACCGGGGAGCTGTTTTTT
>-|TRBV28|TRBD2|TRBJ2-7
CASSSSTSGLYEQYF
TGTGCCAGCAGCTCTTCGACTAGCGGCTTATACGAGCAGTACTTC
>-|TRBV4-1|-|TRBJ1-4
CASSQGSEKLFF
TGCGCCAGCAGCCAAGGAAGTGAAAAACTGTTTTTT
>-|TRBV6-4|-|TRBJ2-1
CASRESGSDEQFF
TGTGCCAGCAGGGAGAGCGGTTCGGATGAGCAGTTCTTC
>-|TRBV27|TRBD2|TRBJ2-1
CASSLTSGMYNEQFF
TGTGCCAGCAGTTTGACTAGCGGGATGTACAATGAGCAGTTCTTC
>-|TRBV5-5|-|TRBJ2-7
CASSVGRIYEQYF
TGTGCCAGCAGCGTCGGACGAATCTACGAGCAGTACTTC
>-|TRBV24-1|-|TRBJ1-2
CATSDRDGAYGYTF
TGTGCCACCAGTGATCGGGACGGCGCCTATGGCTACACCTTC
>-|TRBV5-4|TRBD2|TRBJ2-3
CASSPGGSGDTQYF
TGTGCCAGCAGCCCGGGGGGTAGCGGAGATACGCAGTATTTT
>-|TRBV5-4|TRBD1|TRBJ2-5
CASTRDRGQETQYF
TGTGCCAGCACCCGGGACAGGGGTCAAGAGACCCAGTACTTC
>-|TRBV30|TRBD1|TRBJ2-7
CARGKTGKGSYEQYF
TGTGCCCGAGGAAAGACAGGGAAGGGCTCCTACGAGCAGTACTTC
>-|TRBV5-1|-|TRBJ2-2
CASKAGMNTGELFF
TGCGCCAGCAAGGCGGGGATGAACACCGGGGAGCTGTTTTTT
>-|TRBV30|-|TRBJ1-2
CAGVYYGGNYGYTF
TGTGCTGGAGTTTATTACGGGGGTAACTATGGCTACACCTTC
>-|TRBV1|-|TRBJ1-4
CTSLGQGSTNEKLFF
TGCACCAGCCTCGGACAGGGTTCAACTAATGAAAAACTGTTTTTT
>-|TRBV6-2/TRBV6-3|TRBD2|TRBJ2-4
CASSYGLAGARNIQYF
TGTGCCAGCAGTTACGGCCTAGCGGGAGCGAGAAACATTCAGTACTTC
>-|TRBV6-5|-|TRBJ1-1
CASNLRLNTEAFF
TGTGCCAGCAACCTCAGGTTGAACACTGAAGCTTTCTTT
>-|TRBV3-1/TRBV3-2|-|TRBJ2-1
CASSRVEVVDEQFF
TGTGCCAGCAGCCGGGTCGAGGTGGTCGATGAGCAGTTCTTC
>-|TRBV3-1/TRBV3-2|-|TRBJ2-1
CASSPTQSYNEQFF
TGTGCCAGCAGCCCGACCCAATCCTACAATGAGCAGTTCTTC
>-|TRBV5-3|TRBD1|TRBJ1-5
CARSQDRGLWSNQPQHF
TGTGCCAGAAGCCAGGACAGGGGGCTGTGGAGCAATCAGCCCCAGCATTTT
>-|TRBV24-1|-|TRBJ2-6
CATSDPSGANVLTF
TGTGCCACCAGTGACCCATCCGGGGCCAACGTCCTGACTTTC
>-|TRBV19|TRBD1|TRBJ1-4
CASSTQGAEGEKLFF
TGTGCCAGTAGTACCCAGGGGGCCGAGGGTGAAAAACTGTTTTTT
>-|TRBV6-2/TRBV6-3|-|TRBJ1-5
CASSRSPGRNNQPQHF
TGTGCCAGCAGTCGCTCTCCGGGACGAAACAATCAGCCCCAGCATTTT
>-|TRBV28|TRBD1|TRBJ1-2
CASSSPGTGSVGYTF
TGTGCCAGCAGCTCTCCCGGGACAGGGAGCGTTGGCTACACCTTC
>-|TRBV29-1|TRBD2|TRBJ2-2
CSVGGLAGALNTGELFF
TGCAGCGTAGGGGGGCTAGCGGGGGCCCTGAACACCGGGGAGCTGTTTTTT
>-|TRBV28|TRBD1|TRBJ1-5
CASSRSGGNQPQHF
TGTGCCAGCAGCAGGTCAGGGGGTAATCAGCCCCAGCATTTT
>-|TRBV19|TRBD1|TRBJ1-5
CASSIQGGGQPQHF
TGTGCCAGTAGTATACAGGGGGGCGGTCAGCCCCAGCATTTT
>-|TRBV6-5|-|TRBJ1-2
CASRGPTANYGYTF
TGTGCCAGCAGAGGCCCCACAGCTAACTATGGCTACACCTTC
>-|TRBV3-1/TRBV3-2|-|TRBJ2-1
CASSPRLGRPSSYNEQFF
TGTGCCAGCAGCCCTCGACTAGGTAGGCCAAGCTCCTACAATGAGCAGTTCTTC